The 29 T cell receptor beta chains presented below share a single source sample, sequenced in a study of blood T cell repertoires in COVID-19. Profiling relied on immunoSEQ multiplex PCR, and the TCRdb table lists in-frame clones only, not all of them. Of 79,000 or so clones in the sample, 70% to 90% are singletons; the top ten hold around 17%. The sample taken for sequencing was peripheral blood. The receptors here all came from a human donor in a cohort sampled during active COVID-19.

This clone was recorded only once. The V call is TRBV21-1, the J call TRBJ1-1; the D call in the table, TRBD1, was not verified against the DNA. TRBV21-1 is noted as a pseudogene. The length of the CDR3 is 15 residues. The CDR3 DNA reads TGTGCCAGCAGCAATTCGAGGGGGCCAGGCACTGAAGCTTTCTTT. It translates to CASSNSRGPGTEAFF.

The V call is TRBV4-1, the J call TRBJ2-1; D is perhaps TRBD2 (6 bases). The CDR3 totals 14 residues. The V gene's germline CDR1 is MGHRA and CDR2 YSYEKL. The V and J ends lost 0 bases and 9 bases respectively, with 12 bases between them. CDR3 in amino acids: CASSQDYGRGEQFF. In DNA, the CDR3 is TGCGCCAGCAGCCAAGATTACGGGCGGGGTGAGCAGTTCTTC.

The gene calls are TRBV11-2 and TRBJ1-1; no definite D call. Germline assignment: CDR1 SGHAT and CDR2 FQNNGV. With 0 bases removed from V and 0 bases from J, the gap between germline ends came to 8 bases. The CDR3 loop spans 15 amino acids. The CDR3 protein is CASSLEAGMNTEAFF. The CDR3 DNA reads TGTGCCAGCAGCTTAGAGGCGGGGATGAACACTGAAGCTTTCTTT. Combining the CDR3 with reference TRBV11-2 and TRBJ1-1 gives the whole variable domain EAGVAQSPRYKIIEKRQSVAFWCNPISGHATLYWYQQILGQGPKLLIQFQNNGVVDDSQLPKDRFSAERLKGVDSTLKIQPAKLEDSAVYLCASSLEAGMNTEAFFGQGTRLTVV.

The chain couples TRBV30 to TRBJ1-1; D not resolved. V lost 3 bases and J 0 bases, leaving 14 bases between the germline ends. Germline assignment: CDR1 GTSNPN and CDR2 SVGIG (reference sequence). The CDR3 is made up of 15 amino acids. The CDR3 spells CAWRYAGRLNTEAFF. CDR3 DNA sequence: TGTGCCTGGAGATACGCGGGCCGACTGAACACTGAAGCTTTCTTT.

The CDR3 DNA reads as TGTGCCAGCAGCTTAATGTCGGGAAGCCAAGAGACCCAGTACTTC. Its translation is CASSLMSGSQETQYF. This rearrangement joins TRBV7-3 to TRBJ2-5, with D possibly being TRBD2 (5 bases). CDR1 is SGHTA and CDR2 is FQGTGA in the germline V gene. Trimming removed 1 base at V and 1 base at J, with 10 bases between. CDR3 length: 15 amino acids.

The chain couples TRBV2 to TRBJ2-1; 12 nucleotides line up with TRBD1. The CDR3 is made up of 17 amino acids. Germline V CDR1 and CDR2: SNHLY, FYNNEI. V shed 2 bases, J shed 3 bases, and the junction held 5 bases outside the gene matches. Written as DNA, the CDR3 is TGTGCCAGCAGTGAAAGTTGGGACAGGGGGCTCTACAATGAGCAGTTCTTC. Translated, it gives CASSESWDRGLYNEQFF.

This chain joins TRBV27 and TRBJ1-1; no reliable D call. CDR1 is MNHEY, CDR2 SMNVEV, per germline (reference sequence). V gave up 2 bases and J gave up 6 bases, with 10 bases separating them. This CDR3 contains 13 residues. This CDR3 reads CASSLRASPEAFF. DNA for the CDR3: TGTGCCAGCAGTTTAAGGGCTAGCCCTGAAGCTTTCTTT.

This chain connects TRBV5-5 to TRBJ2-5; 8 nucleotides line up with TRBD2. CDR1 and CDR2 (germline): SGHKS, YYEKEE (reference sequence). The CDR3 length is 16 residues. After removal of 4 bases from V and 1 base from J, the junction contained 9 bases not matched to a gene. The CDR3 region is CASSPRLAPSQETQYF. The CDR3 nucleotides read TGTGCCAGCAGCCCCCGACTAGCGCCTTCCCAAGAGACCCAGTACTTC. Full variable domain (rest looked up from reference TRBV5-5 and TRBJ2-5): DAGVTQSPTHLIKTRGQQVTLRCSPISGHKSVSWYQQVLGQGPQFIFQYYEKEERGRGNFPDRFSARQFPNYSSELNVNALLLGDSALYLCASSPRLAPSQETQYFGPGTRLLVL.

The chain recombines TRBV30 with TRBJ1-2; D gene ambiguous. CDR3 length: 13 amino acids. Trimming cost V 3 bases and J 3 bases, with 11 bases left between them. The germline V gene encodes CDR1 GTSNPN and CDR2 SVGIG (reference sequence). This CDR3 reads CAWRNSSYYGYTF. CDR3 nucleotide sequence: TGTGCCTGGAGGAACAGTTCATACTATGGCTACACCTTC.

J is TRBJ2-5 and V is TRBV6-5; TRBD1 aligns across 11 bases. CDR3 length: 14 amino acids. Trimming took 6 bases from V and 5 from J; bases not matched to a gene: 5. Looked up from germline, CDR1 is MNHEY and CDR2 is SVGAGI. CDR3 region: CASSGTGGIETQYF. CDR3 DNA sequence: TGTGCCAGCAGCGGGACAGGGGGAATCGAGACCCAGTACTTC.

V is TRBV7-9 and J is TRBJ2-1; 11 nucleotides line up with TRBD1. This CDR3 contains 17 residues. V was clipped by 5 bases and J by 4 bases; unmatched bases: 10. Germline CDR1 reads SEHNR; CDR2 reads FQNEAQ (reference sequence). In DNA, the CDR3 is TGTGCCAGCAGCAAACACCCGGGACAGGGGGTTTACAATGAGCAGTTCTTC. The encoded protein is CASSKHPGQGVYNEQFF.

The sample holds one count of this clone. V gene TRBV10-2 combines with J gene TRBJ1-2, with D perhaps matching TRBD1 (5 bases). The CDR3 loop spans 11 amino acids. V shed 3 bases and J shed 8 bases, with 7 bases lying between them. Germline V gene lookup returns CDR1 WSHSY and CDR2 SAAADI. The CDR3 coding sequence is TGCGCCAGCAGTGACAGGGTGGGCTACACCTTC. Protein sequence: CASSDRVGYTF.

This clone occurred a few times. This chain connects TRBV2 to TRBJ2-1; TRBD2 might be the D (5 bases). V was shortened by 4 bases and J by 5 bases, with 12 bases between the two germline ends. The CDR3 has 14 amino acids. The V gene's germline CDR1 is SNHLY and CDR2 FYNNEI. DNA of the CDR3: TGTGCCAGCAGTGTAGGGCTAGCCAACAATGAGCAGTTCTTC. It is translated as CASSVGLANNEQFF.

The V and J genes are TRBV25-1 and TRBJ1-2; 9 bases agree with TRBD1. Germline values: CDR1 MGHDK, CDR2 SYGVNS. The CDR3 sequence is 15 residues long. V gave up 3 bases and J gave up 6 bases; unmatched junction bases: 8. The CDR3 nucleotides read TGTGCCAGCAGTGATCATTACGGGACAGGGAATGGCTACACCTTC. Translating gives CASSDHYGTGNGYTF.

The gene calls are TRBV15 and TRBJ1-2; TRBD1 matches 9 bases. The J segment lost 4 bases and the V segment lost 1 base, leaving 7 bases of the junction unmatched. Per the germline V gene, CDR1 is LNHNV and CDR2 is YYDKDF (reference sequence). The CDR3 contains 16 residues. The CDR3 sequence is CATSRGGMTGGYGYTF. The CDR3 coding sequence is TGTGCCACCAGCAGAGGGGGGATGACAGGGGGCTATGGCTACACCTTC.

The V gene is TRBV5-1, the J gene TRBJ1-4, with 8 bases matching TRBD1. Germline V CDR1 and CDR2: SGHRS, YFSETQ. The CDR3 runs 14 residues. V shed 5 bases and J 7 bases; nucleotides not matched to a gene: 7. The CDR3 loop reads CASRTGTGSEKLFF. CDR3 nucleotide sequence: TGCGCCAGCAGGACCGGGACAGGCAGTGAAAAACTGTTTTTT.

This clone has only a few counts. The rearrangement links TRBV19 to TRBJ1-2; D unresolved. V lost 7 bases, J lost 5 bases, and 23 bases lay in between. Germline V lookup: CDR1 LNHDA, CDR2 SQIVND (reference sequence). The CDR3 spans 16 residues. The CDR3 DNA reads as TGTGCCAGTACCACACTTCGGGGTCGACGGAGGTATGGCTACACCTTC. Translating gives CASTTLRGRRRYGYTF.

This clone was observed a few times. The chain recombines TRBV5-1 with TRBJ1-4, with 8 bases that match TRBD1. Germline CDR1 is SGHRS and CDR2 is YFSETQ. J lost 8 bases, V lost 0 bases, and 12 bases had no gene match. The CDR3 has 17 amino acids. The chain's CDR3 is CASSLAGRGLGDEKLFF. The DNA for the CDR3 is TGCGCCAGCAGCTTGGCGGGCAGGGGGCTCGGCGACGAAAAACTGTTTTTT.

V usage is TRBV28 and J usage is TRBJ2-7, with TRBD2 identical over 8 bases. CDR3 length: 14 residues. With V trimmed by 7 bases and J by 2 bases, 7 bases remained unmatched. In germline, CDR1 is MDHEN, CDR2 SYDVKM. The CDR3 region has the DNA TGTGCCAGCACGGGAGGGGGGGCGGCCTACGAGCAGTACTTC. This sequence encodes CASTGGGAAYEQYF.

The J gene is TRBJ1-1, the V gene TRBV5-1; 7 bases align to TRBD1. CDR1 is SGHRS and CDR2 is YFSETQ in the germline V gene. V lost 6 bases, J lost 4 bases, and 9 bases stayed unmatched. CDR3 length equals 14 residues. CDR3 loop: CASTLEGASTEAFF. In DNA form, the CDR3 reads TGCGCCAGCACCCTGGAGGGGGCGAGCACTGAAGCTTTCTTT.

The rearrangement uses TRBV11-2 and TRBJ1-2; D is perhaps TRBD1 (6 bases). The germline CDR1 and CDR2 sequences are SGHAT and FQNNGV. V dropped 1 base and J dropped 5 bases, with 14 bases sitting between them. The CDR3 runs to 15 residues. CDR3 residues: CASSLVGRGRYGYTF. DNA of the CDR3: TGTGCCAGCAGCTTAGTAGGCAGGGGAAGATATGGCTACACCTTC.

The rearrangement links TRBV5-1 to TRBJ2-3; D perhaps matches TRBD1 (6 bases). Trimming pared 3 bases from V and 5 bases from J, leaving 16 bases between. From germline, CDR1 is SGHRS and CDR2 YFSETQ. CDR3 length: 15 residues. This chain's CDR3 is CASSSDGTRIDTQYF. DNA for the CDR3: TGCGCCAGCAGCTCGGACGGGACACGGATAGATACGCAGTATTTT.

DNA for the CDR3: TGTGCCAGCAGCTTAGCTGCTATTCGGTCCGATACGCAGTATTTT. Translated: CASSLAAIRSDTQYF. The chain couples TRBV7-2 to TRBJ2-3, with D unclear. Trimming stripped 0 bases from V and 6 bases from J, with 13 bases between. Germline V gene lookup returns CDR1 SGHTA and CDR2 FQGNSA. The CDR3 sequence is 15 residues long.

A few counts support this clone. The gene calls are TRBV6-6 and TRBJ1-3; D uncertain. CDR1 and CDR2 from the germline V gene are MNHNY and SVGAGI (reference sequence). The V end lost 5 bases, the J end lost 0 bases, and 17 bases lay between the germline ends. The CDR3 runs to 17 residues. CDR3 sequence reads: CASSRMERASSGNTIYF. The CDR3 region has the DNA TGTGCCAGCAGTCGAATGGAGAGGGCGTCCTCTGGAAACACCATATATTTT.

The chain carries TRBV19 and TRBJ2-5; 7 positions match TRBD2. The CDR3 has 14 amino acids. Germline V gene lookup returns CDR1 LNHDA and CDR2 SQIVND (reference sequence). The J segment lost 5 bases and the V segment lost 7 bases, leaving 10 bases of the junction unmatched. The CDR3 loop is CASKVYGRSETQYF. CDR3 coding DNA: TGTGCCAGTAAAGTTTACGGGAGGTCCGAGACCCAGTACTTC.

V is TRBV9 and J is TRBJ1-1; D gene unclear. CDR3 size: 17 residues. Trimming took off 0 bases at V and 4 bases at J, with 19 bases between the two ends. Germline V gene sequence: CDR1 SGDLS, CDR2 YYNGEE. CDR3 DNA: TGTGCCAGCAGCGTAGGGCACAGCTTAATCAGCGGCACTGAAGCTTTCTTT. The encoded protein is CASSVGHSLISGTEAFF.

The chain employs TRBV16 and TRBJ1-3; D is unresolved. The CDR3 contains 15 residues. V lost 0 bases and J 4 bases, leaving 10 bases between the germline ends. Germline loops: CDR1 KGHSY, CDR2 FQNENV. CDR3 loop: CASSQSSGLGNTIYF. The CDR3, as DNA: TGTGCCAGCAGCCAATCTTCCGGTCTCGGAAACACCATATATTTT. Looking up the rest from reference TRBV16 and TRBJ1-3 gives the full variable domain: GEEVAQTPKHLVRGEGQKAKLYCAPIKGHSYVFWYQQVLKNEFKFLISFQNENVFDETGMPKERFSAKCLPNSPCSLEIQATKLEDSAVYFCASSQSSGLGNTIYFGEGSWLTVV.

The rearrangement uses TRBV10-1 and TRBJ2-7; the match to TRBD2 covers 11 bases. The CDR3 runs to 17 residues. Germline-derived CDR1 and CDR2 are WNHNN and SYGVQD (reference sequence). The trim removed 3 bases at V and 3 bases at J, leaving 10 bases unmatched. The CDR3 DNA reads TGCGCCAGCAGTGATTTGTTCGAGACTAGCGGGAACTACGAGCAGTACTTC. It codes for CASSDLFETSGNYEQYF.

The chain recombines TRBV27 with TRBJ2-1; tentative D call: TRBD2 (6 bases). From germline, CDR1 is MNHEY and CDR2 SMNVEV (reference sequence). CDR3 length: 13 residues. V was clipped by 2 bases and J by 15 bases, with 17 bases between them. The CDR3 loop is CASSLRGDSKRFF. The DNA of the CDR3 is TGTGCCAGCAGTTTAAGAGGGGACTCTAAGAGGTTCTTC.